This T cell receptor (beta chain) derives from a study of T cells in localized non-small cell lung cancer. Some clones are missing from TCRdb's copy, which holds only in-frame ones; the method was immunoSEQ multiplex PCR. The sample consists of roughly 77,000 clones, 70% to 90% of them appearing once. The sequencing used peripheral blood, collected before any cancer treatment. The source of this sequence is a woman aged 35 to 69 with stage I squamous cell lung carcinoma.

For the CDR3, the DNA is TGCGCCAGCAGCTTGGCCAGCAGGGTAAATGGCTACACCTTC. Amino acid sequence: CASSLASRVNGYTF. This chain connects TRBV5-1 to TRBJ1-2; D perhaps matches TRBD1 (5 bases). V gave up 0 bases and J gave up 6 bases, with 12 bases separating them. The CDR3 runs 14 residues. Germline-derived CDR1 and CDR2 are SGHRS and YFSETQ.